This is a list of T cell receptor beta chains from one sample in a study of patients and donors after allogeneic stem cell transplantation. TCRdb re-called the RT-PCR reads with MiXCR, one entry per CDR3 protein. The table includes 100,000 to 130,000 distinct CDR3 sequences, approximately 40% detected once. Sequenced: blood, either unsorted or a sorted T cell fraction (not recorded which). The source of these receptors is a human donor who was either an allogeneic HSCT recipient or a stem cell or donor lymphocyte infusion donor (not recorded which). It is not recorded whose cells these are; they may come from a transplant donor. Both conserved end residues are part of each CDR3. A D gene is named only where the DNA matches it firmly. Not all rows give a size; the values are once, few, many and, for expanded clones, a class.

>TRBV24-1|NA|TRBJ2-1|TRBD2
TGTGCCACCAGTGAGGCCGGACTAGCGGGAGGCTATGAGCAGTTCTTC
CATSEAGLAGGYEQFF
>TRBV20-1|NA|TRBJ2-2|NA
TGCAGTGCTAGAGAACAACAGGTCGGGGAGCTGTTTTTT
CSAREQQVGELFF
>TRBV20-1|NA|TRBJ2-1|NA
TGCAGTGCGGGGTCCTATGAATACAATGAGCAGTTCTTC
CSAGSYEYNEQFF
>TRBV4-2|NA|TRBJ2-7|TRBD2
TGTGCCAGCAGCCATTTCAGCGGGAGCTCCTACGAGCAGTACTTC
CASSHFSGSSYEQYF
>TRBV6-5|few|TRBJ1-5|TRBD1
TGTGCCAGCAGAGCAGACAGGGGAATGAATCAGCCCCAGCATTTT
CASRADRGMNQPQHF
>TRBV5-1|NA|TRBJ1-1|TRBD1
TGCGCCAGCAGCCCGGACAGGGGGCTGGTGAACACTGAAGCTTTCTTT
CASSPDRGLVNTEAFF
>TRBV12-3/TRBV12-4|few|TRBJ2-1|TRBD1
TGTGCCAGCAGTTTAGGGACAGGTATCACCTACCTCGATGAGCAGTTCTTC
CASSLGTGITYLDEQFF
>TRBV18|few|TRBJ1-6|NA
TGTGCCAGCTCACCACTGTCGGGCCGTAATTCACCCCTCCACTTT
CASSPLSGRNSPLHF
>TRBV9|few|TRBJ1-5|TRBD1
TGTGCCAGCAGCGCAGGACAGGGGGGAAATCAGCCCCAGCATTTT
CASSAGQGGNQPQHF
>TRBV27|NA|TRBJ2-2|NA
TGTGCCAGCAGAATCTATAACGGGGAGCTGTTTTTT
CASRIYNGELFF
>TRBV11-2|NA|TRBJ2-1|NA
TGTGCCAGCAGCCCAATCCCGAGAGGGCCCTCATGGGAGCAGTTCTTC
CASSPIPRGPSWEQFF
>TRBV7-2|NA|TRBJ1-2|NA
TGTGCCAGCAGCTTAGCGCGGTCCACCCACTATGGCTACACCTTC
CASSLARSTHYGYTF
>TRBV7-2|NA|TRBJ2-5|TRBD2
TGTGCCAGCAGCTTAGTAAAGCTAGCGGGGTACCAAGAGACCCAGTACTTC
CASSLVKLAGYQETQYF
>TRBV7-9|NA|TRBJ2-5|NA
TGTGCCAGCAGCTTGAAGGGGACGGAACAAGAGACCCAGTACTTC
CASSLKGTEQETQYF
>TRBV10-3|NA|TRBJ2-7|NA
TGTGCCATCAGTGTTGTGACTAGTCGTTCCTACGAGCAGTACTTC
CAISVVTSRSYEQYF
>TRBV2|NA|TRBJ1-5|NA
TGTGCCAGCAGTTCCCAGGGAGGCAGACAGCCCCAGCATTTT
CASSSQGGRQPQHF
>TRBV4-3|once|TRBJ2-3|TRBD1
TGCGCCAGCAGCCAAGGAACAGGGGCCTTTACAGATACGCAGTATTTT
CASSQGTGAFTDTQYF
>TRBV12-3/TRBV12-4|few|TRBJ1-1|NA
TGTGCCAGCAGTCCCGGCTTACGGGACACTGAAGCTTTCTTT
CASSPGLRDTEAFF
>TRBV7-9|NA|TRBJ2-7|NA
TGTGCCAGCAGCTTCGCAGGGTCCAATTCCTACGAGCAGTACTTC
CASSFAGSNSYEQYF
>TRBV6-6|NA|TRBJ2-7|TRBD1
TGTGCCAGCAGTTCAACCTCCGGGACAGGGCAACCCTACGAGCAGTACTTC
CASSSTSGTGQPYEQYF
>TRBV24-1|NA|TRBJ2-1|TRBD2
TGTGCCACCAGTGATCCTAGCGGGATCAATGAGCAGTTCTTC
CATSDPSGINEQFF
>TRBV20-1|few|TRBJ2-7|NA
TGCAGCACTCGTAGGACAAGAGGGAACTACGAGCAGTACTTC
CSTRRTRGNYEQYF
>TRBV3-1|NA|TRBJ2-2|TRBD2
TGTGCCAGCAGTCAACCCCCCTTGGCTAGCGGGAACACCGGGGAGCTGTTTTTT
CASSQPPLASGNTGELFF
>TRBV5-1|many|TRBJ1-1|TRBD1
TGCGCCAGCAGCTTCCTCTTGACAGGGCGGAACACTGAAGCTTTCTTT
CASSFLLTGRNTEAFF
>TRBV7-9|few|TRBJ1-6|NA
TGTGCCAGCAGCTTAAATATAGGGGGGGAATATTCACCCCTCCACTTT
CASSLNIGGEYSPLHF
>TRBV7-9|few|TRBJ1-2|TRBD1
TGTGCCAGCACCGGGACAGACTATGGCTACACCTTC
CASTGTDYGYTF
>TRBV12-3/TRBV12-4|NA|TRBJ1-5|NA
TGTGCCAGTTCCCTCGGGATCGCTCAGCCCCAGCATTTT
CASSLGIAQPQHF
>TRBV18|few|TRBJ1-5|NA
TGTGCCAGCTCACCAAGTGGGTATCAGCCCCAGCATTTT
CASSPSGYQPQHF
>TRBV20-1|few|TRBJ2-7|NA
TGCAGTGCCCTGGAGCTTAGGACCTCCTACGAGCAGTACTTC
CSALELRTSYEQYF
>TRBV20-1|few|TRBJ2-3|TRBD2
TGCAGTGCTTTAACGGGAGGGCCTACAGATACGCAGTATTTT
CSALTGGPTDTQYF
>TRBV25-1|NA|TRBJ1-2|NA
TGTGCCAGCAGTGAATATGGGGCTAACTATGGCTACACCTTC
CASSEYGANYGYTF
>TRBV20-1|few|TRBJ2-3|TRBD2
TGCAGTGCTGCCGAGCGGGAGGGGACCACAGATACGCAGTATTTT
CSAAEREGTTDTQYF
>TRBV2|few|TRBJ2-1|NA
TGTGCCGGGCGGGGACCAAGCTCCTACAATGAGCAGTTCTTC
CAGRGPSSYNEQFF
>TRBV5-6|NA|TRBJ1-5|TRBD1
TGTGCCAGCAGCAGTAAGGACAGGTCACAGACCCAGCATTTT
CASSSKDRSQTQHF
>TRBV7-3|NA|TRBJ1-1|NA
TGTGCCAGCAGCTTAATGGGGGGGAACACTGAAGCTTTCTTT
CASSLMGGNTEAFF
>TRBV7-9|few|TRBJ1-1|TRBD1
TGTGCCAGCCTTGCGGACAGGGCTTGGAACACTGAAGCTTTCTTT
CASLADRAWNTEAFF
>TRBV15|few|TRBJ1-4|NA
TGTGCCACCAGCAGAAGACAGCTAGCTAATGAAAAACTGTTTTTT
CATSRRQLANEKLFF
>TRBV10-3|NA|TRBJ2-2|NA
TGTGCCATCAGGGCTAGCGACACCGGGGAGCTGTTTTTT
CAIRASDTGELFF
>TRBV7-9|NA|TRBJ1-3|NA
TGTGCCAGCAGCTTACGGGACTCTGGAAACACCATATATTTT
CASSLRDSGNTIYF
>TRBV25-1|NA|TRBJ2-1|NA
TGTGCCAGCCGAGGCTCCTACAATGAGCAGTTCTTC
CASRGSYNEQFF
>TRBV6-2/TRBV6-3|NA|TRBJ2-5|NA
TGTGCCAGCAGTCGTCGACCCGGGACGGTGGAGAAAGAGACCCAGTACTTC
CASSRRPGTVEKETQYF
>TRBV24-1|many|TRBJ1-5|NA
TGTGCCACGACGAATCAGCCCCAGCATTTT
CATTNQPQHF
>TRBV12-3/TRBV12-4|NA|TRBJ2-4|NA
TGTGCCAGCAGTTTAGCAGGGACGGGCGAAAACATTCAGTACTTC
CASSLAGTGENIQYF
>TRBV28|NA|TRBJ2-1|NA
TGTGCCAGCAGTTATTGGGGCCGCTTCTACAATGAGCAGTTCTTC
CASSYWGRFYNEQFF
>TRBV12-3/TRBV12-4|once|TRBJ1-4|TRBD1
TGTGCCAGCAGCCCAAGACAGGGGTCTGAAAAACTGTTTTTT
CASSPRQGSEKLFF
>TRBV20-1|NA|TRBJ2-1|NA
TGCAGTGCTAGAGTTACGAGGGATGGGAATGAGCAGTTCTTC
CSARVTRDGNEQFF
>TRBV6-5|NA|TRBJ1-6|TRBD1
TGTGCCAGCAGAGGACAGGGTTCCCATTCACCCCTCCACTTT
CASRGQGSHSPLHF
>TRBV5-1|few|TRBJ1-4|NA
TGCGCCAGCAGTTCCGGGCGGAATGAAAAACTGTTTTTT
CASSSGRNEKLFF
>TRBV24-1|NA|TRBJ2-7|NA
TGTGCCACCAGTGATGCCGGGACCGATCACCCGGACGAGCAGTACTTC
CATSDAGTDHPDEQYF
>TRBV29-1|NA|TRBJ1-1|NA
TGCAGCGTTGAGATCGGGACTGAAGCTTTCTTT
CSVEIGTEAFF
>TRBV21-1|few|TRBJ2-2|NA
TGTGCCAGCGACCCGGAGACTCCTAGCGGGAGTAATCCCGGGGAGCTGTTTTTT
CASDPETPSGSNPGELFF
>TRBV5-5|NA|TRBJ1-1|TRBD1
TGTGCCAGCAGCTCCGGGACAGGGGTCAATGAAGCTTTCTTT
CASSSGTGVNEAFF